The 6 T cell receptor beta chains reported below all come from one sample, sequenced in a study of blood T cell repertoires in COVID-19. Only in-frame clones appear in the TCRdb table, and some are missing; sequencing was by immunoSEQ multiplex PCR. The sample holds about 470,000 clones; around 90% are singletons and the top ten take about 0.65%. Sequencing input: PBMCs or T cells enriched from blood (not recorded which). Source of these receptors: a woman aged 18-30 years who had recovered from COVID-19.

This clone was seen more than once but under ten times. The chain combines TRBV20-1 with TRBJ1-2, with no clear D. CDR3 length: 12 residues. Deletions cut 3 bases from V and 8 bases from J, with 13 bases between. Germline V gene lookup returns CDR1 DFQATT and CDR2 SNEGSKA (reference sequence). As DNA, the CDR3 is TGCAGTGCTAGTGTGAGAGAGAGGGGCTACACCTTC. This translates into CSASVRERGYTF.

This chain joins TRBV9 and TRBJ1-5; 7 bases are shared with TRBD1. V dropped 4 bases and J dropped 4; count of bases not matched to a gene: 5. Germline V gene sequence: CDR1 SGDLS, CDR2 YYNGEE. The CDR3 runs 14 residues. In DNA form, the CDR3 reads TGTGCCAGCAGCCGGGACAGCGATAATCAGCCCCAGCATTTT. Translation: CASSRDSDNQPQHF.

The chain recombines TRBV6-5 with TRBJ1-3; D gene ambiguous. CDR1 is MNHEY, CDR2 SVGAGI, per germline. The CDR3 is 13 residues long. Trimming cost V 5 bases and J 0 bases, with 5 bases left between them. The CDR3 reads CASSRSSGNTIYF. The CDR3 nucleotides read TGTGCCAGCAGTCGTAGCTCTGGAAACACCATATATTTT.

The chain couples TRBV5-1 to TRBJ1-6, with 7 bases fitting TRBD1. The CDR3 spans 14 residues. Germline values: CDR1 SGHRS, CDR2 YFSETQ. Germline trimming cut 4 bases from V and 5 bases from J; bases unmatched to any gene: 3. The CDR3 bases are TGCGCCAGCAGCAGGGACAGTGATAATTCACCCCTCCACTTT. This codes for CASSRDSDNSPLHF.

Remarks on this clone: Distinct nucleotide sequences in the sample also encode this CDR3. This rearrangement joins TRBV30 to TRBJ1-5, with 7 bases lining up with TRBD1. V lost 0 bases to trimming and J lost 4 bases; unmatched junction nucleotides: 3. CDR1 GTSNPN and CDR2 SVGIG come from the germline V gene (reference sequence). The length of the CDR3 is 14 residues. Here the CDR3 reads CAWSVSGGNQPQHF. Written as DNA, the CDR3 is TGTGCCTGGAGTGTATCAGGGGGTAATCAGCCCCAGCATTTT. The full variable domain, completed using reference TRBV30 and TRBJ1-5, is SQTIHQWPATLVQPVGSPLSLECTVEGTSNPNLYWYRQAAGRGLQLLFYSVGIGQISSEVPQNLSASRPQDRQFILSSKKLLLSDSGFYLCAWSVSGGNQPQHFGDGTRLSIL.

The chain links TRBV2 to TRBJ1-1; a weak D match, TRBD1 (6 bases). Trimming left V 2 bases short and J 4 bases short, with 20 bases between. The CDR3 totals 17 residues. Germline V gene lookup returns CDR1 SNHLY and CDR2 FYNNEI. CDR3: CASSETGVGGRVTEAFF. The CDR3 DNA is TGTGCCAGCAGTGAAACTGGAGTCGGGGGGCGGGTCACTGAAGCTTTCTTT.